The 9 T cell receptor beta chains listed next were all sequenced from one sample in a study of cytotoxic CD8 clonotypes in ibrutinib-treated CLL. The data were produced by immunoSEQ multiplex PCR, yet TCRdb's version contains in-frame clones alone and is incomplete. In the table there are hundreds of thousands of clones, 70% of which are singletons. The sample consisted of PBMCs, taken after 12 months of ibrutinib treatment. These TCRs come from a human donor with chronic lymphocytic leukemia.

The V call is TRBV5-4, the J call TRBJ1-2, with TRBD1 identical over 9 bases. The CDR3 covers 13 residues. After removal of 6 bases from V and 5 bases from J, the junction contained 5 bases not matched to a gene. Germline CDR1 reads SGHNT; CDR2 reads YYREEE (reference sequence). In DNA form, the CDR3 reads TGTGCCAGCACCACGGGACAGGGTTATGGCTACACCTTC. It translates to CASTTGQGYGYTF.

The gene calls are TRBV7-9 and TRBJ1-2; a possible D gene is TRBD1 (5 bases). The CDR3 spans 14 residues. Germline CDR1 is SEHNR and CDR2 is FQNEAQ (reference sequence). The V end was cut by 7 bases, the J end by 3 bases, with 15 bases between. For the CDR3, the DNA is TGTGCCAGCAACGACCGGGACGGACACTATGGCTACACCTTC. It codes for CASNDRDGHYGYTF.

This clone was observed a handful of times. Other DNA sequences in the sample encode the same CDR3. V is TRBV28 and J is TRBJ2-3; D may be TRBD1 (5 bases). CDR3 length: 14 amino acids. Trimming removed 3 bases from V and 3 bases from J, with 10 bases in between. From germline, CDR1 is MDHEN and CDR2 SYDVKM. The CDR3 DNA follows: TGTGCCAGCAGTTTCCTCTCAGGGACAGATACGCAGTATTTT. Translation: CASSFLSGTDTQYF.

This chain uses TRBV4-2 with TRBJ1-2; 8 bases map to TRBD1. CDR1 and CDR2 (germline): LGHNA, YNFKEQ. The V and J ends lost 4 bases and 7 bases, in that order; junction bases with no gene match: 14. The length of the CDR3 is 16 residues. In DNA, the CDR3 is TGTGCCAGCAGCCCCTCAGGACAGGGAGGGGCCGGTGGCTACACCTTC. Residues: CASSPSGQGGAGGYTF.

The table lists this clone with many counts. The chain has TRBV9 and TRBJ1-2, with 10 positions matching TRBD1. The trim removed 3 bases at V and 5 bases at J, leaving 7 bases unmatched. Per germline, CDR1 SGDLS and CDR2 YYNGEE. CDR3 length: 15 amino acids. The CDR3 loop is CASSETGQGIYGYTF. The CDR3 nucleotides read TGTGCCAGCAGCGAGACGGGACAGGGGATTTATGGCTACACCTTC.

The J gene is TRBJ1-3, the V gene TRBV28, with 7 bases identical to TRBD1. After removal of 7 bases from V and 2 bases from J, the junction contained 5 bases not matched to a gene. In germline, CDR1 is MDHEN, CDR2 SYDVKM. The CDR3 has 14 amino acids. CDR3 protein: CASIGQGAGNTIYF. The CDR3 DNA follows: TGTGCCAGCATTGGGCAGGGGGCTGGAAACACCATATATTTT.

The chain joins TRBV25-1 to TRBJ1-6, with a possible D match to TRBD1 (5 bases). Germline loops: CDR1 MGHDK, CDR2 SYGVNS. V lost 1 base, J lost 9 bases, and 13 bases lay in between. The CDR3 is 15 amino acids. CDR3 residues: CASSESWGGSSPLHF. The CDR3 coding sequence is TGTGCCAGCAGTGAATCCTGGGGGGGTAGTTCACCCCTCCACTTT.

Turning to this clone: This sample also contains other DNA sequences that code for the same CDR3. The chain employs TRBV18 and TRBJ1-1, with a possible D match to TRBD1 (5 bases). Trimming left V 5 bases short and J 1 base short, with 8 bases between. Germline-derived CDR1 and CDR2 are KGHSH and LQKENI. CDR3 length equals 13 residues. In DNA form, the CDR3 reads TGTGCCAGCTCAACGGGGCAGAACACTGAAGCTTTCTTT. Translation gives CASSTGQNTEAFF. Looking up the rest from reference TRBV18 and TRBJ1-1 gives the full variable domain: NAGVMQNPRHLVRRRGQEARLRCSPMKGHSHVYWYRQLPEEGLKFMVYLQKENIIDESGMPKERFSAEFPKEGPSILRIQQVVRGDSAAYFCASSTGQNTEAFFGQGTRLTVV.

The rearrangement joins TRBV9 to TRBJ2-1, with D uncertain. V lost 0 bases, J lost 10 bases, and 8 bases lay in between. CDR1 and CDR2 (germline): SGDLS, YYNGEE. The length of the CDR3 is 12 residues. The CDR3 DNA reads TGTGCCAGCAGCGTAGATATTCGGGAGCAGTTCTTC. Translation: CASSVDIREQFF.